The 7 T cell receptor beta chains below were found in one sample sequenced in a study of T cells in Graves' hyperthyroidism and ophthalmopathy. Using RNA transcripts as the source, TCR beta CDR3 regions were amplified. First-round RT-PCR of the TCR CDR3 relied on the HTBI primer set. Each CDR3 protein gets one entry after TCRdb re-called the multiplex PCR reads with MiXCR. Of about 360,000 distinct CDR3 sequences listed, roughly 13% are singletons. The sequencing sample was made of blood. The origin of the receptors is a woman aged 18-30 years with Graves' hyperthyroidism.

The chain employs TRBV7-9 and TRBJ1-1; 12 bases align to TRBD1. V lost 0 bases to trimming and J lost 5 bases; unmatched junction nucleotides: 4. The CDR3 is 16 residues long. Germline lookup yields CDR1 SEHNR and CDR2 FQNEAQ (reference sequence). CDR3 sequence: CASSLAGTGGRTEAFF. CDR3 DNA: TGTGCCAGCAGCTTAGCCGGGACAGGGGGCCGGACTGAAGCTTTCTTT.

CDR3 in amino acids: CASTDRANQPQHF. CDR3 bases: TGTGCCAGTACCGACAGGGCCAATCAGCCCCAGCATTTT. The chain employs TRBV19 and TRBJ1-5; TRBD1 aligns across 7 bases. V shed 7 bases, J shed 3 bases, and the junction held 3 bases outside the gene matches. The CDR3 consists of 13 residues. The germline V gene encodes CDR1 LNHDA and CDR2 SQIVND (reference sequence).

This clonotype was found many times. The chain carries TRBV7-3 and TRBJ2-5, with TRBD1 as a possible D gene (8 bases). The V gene lost 5 bases and the J gene lost 4 bases, with 17 bases spanning the gap. Germline CDR1 is SGHTA and CDR2 is FQGTGA. The CDR3 loop spans 15 amino acids. The CDR3 bases are TGTGCCAGCAGCCCCCAGACAGGGGAGGGAGAGACCCAGTACTTC. It yields the protein CASSPQTGEGETQYF.

This clonotype has just a few counts. This chain connects TRBV3-1 to TRBJ1-6, with D possibly matching TRBD1 (5 bases). Trimming removed 1 base from V and 3 bases from J, with 10 bases in between. The V gene's germline CDR1 is LGHDT and CDR2 YNNKEL (reference sequence). CDR3 length equals 16 residues. CDR3 DNA sequence: TGTGCCAGCAGCCAAGCCGGGACGGACTATAATTCACCCCTCCACTTT. Translating gives CASSQAGTDYNSPLHF.

This clonotype was detected only a few times. A clone one base away is much larger, so this may be a read error. The rearrangement uses TRBV28 and TRBJ2-5; unclear D gene. The germline V gene encodes CDR1 MDHEN and CDR2 SYDVKM. The CDR3 is 15 amino acids. V was clipped by 6 bases and J by 5 bases, with 19 bases between them. CDR3: CASRVESGSGETQYF. The DNA for the CDR3 is TGTGCCAGCAGGGTAGAGTCTGGGTCGGGTGAGACCCAGTACTTC.

This clonotype occurred once. V is TRBV20-1 and J is TRBJ1-3; 9 positions agree with TRBD1. V gave up 5 bases and J gave up 7 bases; unmatched junction bases: 12. Per germline, CDR1 DFQATT and CDR2 SNEGSKA (reference sequence). This CDR3 spans 15 amino acids. CDR3 sequence: CSAHGTGTIVNTIYF. Here the CDR3 DNA reads TGCAGTGCTCATGGGACAGGGACCATCGTGAACACCATATATTTT.

At least ten counts were recorded for this clonotype. This chain links TRBV12-3 or TRBV12-4 with TRBJ2-7; D is perhaps TRBD2 (6 bases). Deletions cut 1 base from V and 0 bases from J, with 19 bases between. This CDR3 comprises 18 residues. The CDR3 DNA sequence: TGTGCCAGCAGTTTAGGTTCGTGGCTAGCGAGGAGCTCCTACGAGCAGTACTTC. It yields the protein CASSLGSWLARSSYEQYF.